Below, 11 T cell receptor beta chains from the same sample are listed, as sequenced in a study of early T cells in non-severe SARS-CoV-2 infection. TCRdb reanalysed the 5' RACE reads using MiXCR and keeps one entry per CDR3 protein. The data hold approximately 45,000 distinct CDR3 sequences, with 6% to 7.5% observed a single time. Material for sequencing was whole blood. These TCRs come from an adult who was a healthcare worker with PCR-confirmed SARS-CoV-2 infection or an uninfected control (not recorded which).

J is TRBJ1-6 and V is TRBV11-3, with D uncertain. Trimming removed 10 bases at V and 6 bases at J, with 13 bases between. This CDR3 has 13 amino acids. Germline lookup yields CDR1 SGHNT and CDR2 YENEEA. The CDR3 spells CATSRTSNSPLHF. CDR3 DNA: TGTGCCACCTCGAGGACGAGTAATTCACCCCTCCACTTT.

The chain recombines TRBV30 with TRBJ1-2, with D uncertain. Germline CDR1 is GTSNPN and CDR2 is SVGIG (reference sequence). The V gene lost 0 bases and the J gene lost 1 base, with 9 bases spanning the gap. The CDR3 is 14 amino acids. CDR3 sequence: CAWSVPGSNYGYTF. CDR3 nucleotide sequence: TGTGCCTGGAGTGTACCCGGAAGTAACTATGGCTACACCTTC. The entire variable domain, with the rest obtained from reference TRBV30 and TRBJ1-2, is as follows: SQTIHQWPATLVQPVGSPLSLECTVEGTSNPNLYWYRQAAGRGLQLLFYSVGIGQISSEVPQNLSASRPQDRQFILSSKKLLLSDSGFYLCAWSVPGSNYGYTFGSGTRLTVV.

This clonotype was observed a few times. J is TRBJ2-7 and V is TRBV19; 10 bases align to TRBD1. The length of the CDR3 is 15 residues. The V segment lost 5 bases and the J segment 0 bases; nucleotides outside the gene matches: 4. Germline CDR1 reads LNHDA; CDR2 reads SQIVND (reference sequence). CDR3: CASSAGTGDSYEQYF. The CDR3 region has the DNA TGTGCCAGTAGTGCCGGGACAGGGGACTCCTACGAGCAGTACTTC.

This clonotype showed up just a few times. The V and J genes are TRBV20-1 and TRBJ2-1; weak D call: TRBD1 (6 bases). Per germline, CDR1 DFQATT and CDR2 SNEGSKA (reference sequence). The germline V and J ends were trimmed by 0 bases and 4 bases, with 16 bases remaining between them. The CDR3 is 16 residues long. The CDR3 here is CSARDHVRGGYNEQFF. The DNA for the CDR3 is TGCAGTGCTAGAGATCACGTCAGGGGCGGATACAATGAGCAGTTCTTC.

This clonotype was seen many times. The J gene is TRBJ2-2, the V gene TRBV19; D is ambiguous. This CDR3 is built from 16 residues. Germline assignment: CDR1 LNHDA and CDR2 SQIVND (reference sequence). V lost 3 bases and J 0 bases, leaving 11 bases between the germline ends. The CDR3 here is CASSILGSANTGELFF. CDR3 nucleotide sequence: TGTGCCAGTAGTATTCTCGGCAGCGCGAACACCGGGGAGCTGTTTTTT.

This clonotype has a count of ten or more. V usage is TRBV7-2 and J usage is TRBJ2-7; 7 bases align to TRBD1. CDR1 SGHTA and CDR2 FQGNSA come from the germline V gene. V was pared by 1 base and J by 5 bases, with 2 bases of the junction left unmatched. This CDR3 has 13 amino acids. The CDR3 sequence: CASSLGQGDEQYF. CDR3 sequence (DNA): TGTGCCAGCAGCTTAGGGCAGGGGGACGAGCAGTACTTC.

This clonotype was found many times. The chain couples TRBV4-2 to TRBJ1-2, with D unresolved. Between the trimmed V and J ends, which lost 4 bases and 4 bases, there was a span of 13 bases. The CDR3 has 14 residues. Germline values: CDR1 LGHNA, CDR2 YNFKEQ. CDR3 region: CASSPVGESYGYTF. In DNA form, the CDR3 reads TGTGCCAGCAGCCCGGTTGGAGAGTCCTATGGCTACACCTTC.

This clonotype was seen a handful of times. This chain links TRBV6-5 with TRBJ2-1; D might be TRBD1 or TRBD2, each matching 5 bases. Per the germline V gene, CDR1 is MNHEY and CDR2 is SVGAGI. The CDR3 contains 16 residues. Trimming took 5 bases from V and 2 from J, leaving 16 bases between them. The CDR3 bases are TGTGCCAGCAGTCGGGACCATCCCACTACCTACAATGAGCAGTTCTTC. This translates into CASSRDHPTTYNEQFF.

This sequence joins TRBV11-2 and TRBJ2-3; possibly TRBD1 for D (6 bases). This CDR3 spans 16 amino acids. Deletions cut 1 base from V and 1 base from J, with 12 bases between. Germline V CDR1 and CDR2: SGHAT, FQNNGV. CDR3 in DNA: TGTGCCAGCAGCTTAGGTACGGGACACCGCACAGATACGCAGTATTTT. It codes for CASSLGTGHRTDTQYF. Complete variable domain (other parts from reference TRBV11-2 and TRBJ2-3): EAGVAQSPRYKIIEKRQSVAFWCNPISGHATLYWYQQILGQGPKLLIQFQNNGVVDDSQLPKDRFSAERLKGVDSTLKIQPAKLEDSAVYLCASSLGTGHRTDTQYFGPGTRLTVL.

This clonotype has just a few counts. The chain combines TRBV20-1 with TRBJ1-1; tentatively, D is TRBD1 (5 bases). CDR3 length: 14 amino acids. V lost 0 bases to trimming and J lost 6 bases, with 14 bases between them. Germline values: CDR1 DFQATT, CDR2 SNEGSKA (reference sequence). The CDR3 nucleotides read TGCAGTGCTAGAGATCTGCGGGACGGGGCTGAAGCTTTCTTT. It encodes CSARDLRDGAEAFF.

This clonotype occurred many times. The rearrangement links TRBV2 to TRBJ1-3; D not resolved. This CDR3 has 12 residues. The V and J ends lost 2 bases and 1 base respectively, with 0 bases between them. Germline V gene lookup returns CDR1 SNHLY and CDR2 FYNNEI. The CDR3 nucleotides read TGTGCCAGCAGTGAATCTGGAAACACCATATATTTT. Translated: CASSESGNTIYF.